The clone carrying this TCR beta chain was seen only a few times. Its specificity is not known. Trimming took 1 base from V and 10 from J, leaving 16 bases between them. The V gene's germline CDR1 is SNHLY and CDR2 FYNNEI. This CDR3 is 14 amino acids long. TCRdb itself ran the reads through MiXCR, one entry per CDR3 protein. This table has some 300,000 distinct CDR3 sequences, roughly 13% appearing once. The data derive from a study of T cell repertoires in cytomegalovirus infection. Study-wide context: Public TCR beta signatures marked donors with CMV infection and the matching HLA.

Study-wide results and limits: Individuals carrying CMV plus the relevant HLA were identified by cumulative frequency of public TCR beta families.

This sequence joins TRBV2 and TRBJ1-2; TRBD1 might be the D (5 bases). This receptor was taken from a human donor in good health (CMV status not recorded). Some clones in this sample may be carry-over from other donors' samples. The sample was PBMCs. For the CDR3, the DNA is TGTGCCAGCAGTGAAGGGTCGCAGGGCCCCCTCTACACCTTC. Translation gives CASSEGSQGPLYTF.